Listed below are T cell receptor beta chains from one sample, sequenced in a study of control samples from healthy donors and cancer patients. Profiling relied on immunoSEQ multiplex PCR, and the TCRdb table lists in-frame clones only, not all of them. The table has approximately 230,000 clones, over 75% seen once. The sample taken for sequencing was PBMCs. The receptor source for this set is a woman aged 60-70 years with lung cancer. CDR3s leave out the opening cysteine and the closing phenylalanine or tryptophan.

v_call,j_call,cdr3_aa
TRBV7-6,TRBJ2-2,ASSIQQGAGGELF
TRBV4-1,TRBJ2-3,ASSPFAGGGTDTQY
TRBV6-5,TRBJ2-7,ASSYSRGGSYEQY
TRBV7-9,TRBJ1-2,ASSSAVANYGYT
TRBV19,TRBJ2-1,ASSSRILAGGAYNGNEQF
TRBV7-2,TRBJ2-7,ASSLAPSGINSYEQY
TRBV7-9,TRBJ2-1,ASSLVGTIEQF
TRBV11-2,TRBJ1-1,ASSLGTGLNTEAF
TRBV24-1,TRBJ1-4,ATSPGTGGSEKLF
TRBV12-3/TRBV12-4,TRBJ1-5,ASSLALGGPQH
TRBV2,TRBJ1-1,ASSGDSAEAF
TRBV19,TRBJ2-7,ASSIASGRAYEQY
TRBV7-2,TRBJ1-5,ASSLQGGQPQH
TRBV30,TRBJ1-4,AWSVKKGDRRNEKLF
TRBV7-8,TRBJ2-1,ASSPAPSSGAYNEQF
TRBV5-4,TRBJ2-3,ASSADSTDTQY
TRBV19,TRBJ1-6,ASRSLDRDSPLH
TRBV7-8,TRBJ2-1,ASSSLAGESSTGEQF
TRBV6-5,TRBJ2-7,ASSAGLAGVYEQY
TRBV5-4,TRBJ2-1,ASSLAGVWGQF
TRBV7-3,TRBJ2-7,AASGDSSYEQY
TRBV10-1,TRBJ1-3,ASSGTGFAGNTIY
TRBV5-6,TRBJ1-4,ASSPWTEEKLF
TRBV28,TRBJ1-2,ASSLGQVRNYGYT
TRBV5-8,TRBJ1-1,ASSSHGTDTEAF
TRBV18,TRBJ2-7,ASSPGTGGPYEQY
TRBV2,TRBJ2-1,ASSDLTSGRRSYNEQF
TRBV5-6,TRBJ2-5,ASSDRTILQETQY
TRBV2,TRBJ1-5,ASIGQGNNQPQH